What follows are 21 T cell receptor beta chains derived from one specimen sequenced in a study of T-cell reconstitution after alpha-beta-depleted transplantation in children. The TCRbeta library incorporated unique molecular identifiers. In TCRdb, the PCR reads were re-called with MiXCR into one record per CDR3 protein. The table records about 500,000 distinct CDR3 sequences, over 25% of them present only once. The material was PBMCs from the stem cell graft donor, obtained from the stem cell graft. The receptors were gathered from a human donor who donated a stem cell graft to a child with aplastic anemia.

J is TRBJ2-1 and V is TRBV24-1; D ambiguous. The CDR3 runs to 12 residues. CDR1 and CDR2 from the germline V gene are KGHDR and SFDVKD. V dropped 8 bases and J dropped 6 bases, with 10 bases sitting between them. CDR3: CATIADSNEQFF. The CDR3 nucleotides are TGTGCCACCATAGCAGACTCCAATGAGCAGTTCTTC.

This chain links TRBV6-1 with TRBJ1-3; D is uncertain. Germline CDR1 reads MNHNS; CDR2 reads SASEGT. V was trimmed by 5 bases and J by 2 bases, leaving 19 bases between them. The CDR3 is made up of 17 amino acids. CDR3 in amino acids: CASSRERAALAGNTIYF. The DNA for the CDR3 is TGTGCCAGCAGTCGGGAGAGGGCTGCTCTAGCTGGAAACACCATATATTTT.

The table lists this clonotype with many counts. This sequence joins TRBV20-1 and TRBJ2-5, with TRBD2 matching 12 bases. CDR1 DFQATT and CDR2 SNEGSKA come from the germline V gene (reference sequence). This CDR3 contains 14 residues. The J segment lost 5 bases and the V segment lost 6 bases, leaving 7 bases of the junction unmatched. In DNA form, the CDR3 reads TGCAGTGCCAGGCTAGCGGGAGGGCGGGAGACCCAGTACTTC. Its translation: CSARLAGGRETQYF.

This clonotype was seen only a few times. This chain joins TRBV18 and TRBJ2-7; a possible D gene is TRBD2 (6 bases). Per the germline V gene, CDR1 is KGHSH and CDR2 is LQKENI. V was shortened by 2 bases and J by 4 bases, with 12 bases between the two germline ends. The CDR3 is 14 amino acids. The CDR3 is CASSPGSGGYEQYV. The CDR3 region has the DNA TGTGCCAGCTCACCAGGGTCCGGAGGGTACGAGCAGTACGTC.

The CDR3 loop is CASSFDFGILDGYTF. For the CDR3, the DNA is TGTGCCAGCAGCTTTGATTTCGGGATTTTAGATGGCTACACCTTC. The chain uses TRBV7-2 and TRBJ1-2; D call uncertain. Per the germline V gene, CDR1 is SGHTA and CDR2 is FQGNSA. The CDR3 totals 15 residues. Trimming removed 3 bases at V and 6 bases at J, with 17 bases between.

In its sample, this clonotype was seen a few times. The rearrangement uses TRBV24-1 and TRBJ1-2; 9 nucleotides agree with TRBD1. The V gene end was trimmed by 4 bases and the J gene end by 6 bases; junction bases not matched to a gene: 5. Germline lookup yields CDR1 KGHDR and CDR2 SFDVKD. The CDR3 has 14 residues. In nucleotides, the CDR3 is TGTGCCACCAGTGAATTCGGGACAGGGAATGGCTACACCTTC. It specifies CATSEFGTGNGYTF.

This clonotype has just a few counts. The chain employs TRBV29-1 and TRBJ2-1; TRBD2 might be the D (6 bases). This CDR3 is 15 amino acids long. V was pared by 3 bases and J by 0 bases, with 12 bases between. Germline assignment: CDR1 SQVTM and CDR2 ANQGSEA. The CDR3 sequence is CSVEGGGSSYNEQFF. The CDR3 DNA follows: TGCAGCGTTGAGGGAGGTGGGAGCTCCTACAATGAGCAGTTCTTC.

This clonotype was picked up a small number of times. The chain carries TRBV29-1 and TRBJ1-4, with 12 bases matching TRBD1. Germline CDR1 is SQVTM and CDR2 is ANQGSEA. After removal of 7 bases from V and 2 bases from J, the junction contained 5 bases not matched to a gene. The CDR3 totals 15 residues. In DNA form, the CDR3 reads TGCAGCGCCGGTGGGACAGGGGGCACTAATGAAAAACTGTTTTTT. Amino acid sequence: CSAGGTGGTNEKLFF.

The chain combines TRBV6-5 with TRBJ1-5; D unclear. The CDR3 is made up of 14 amino acids. V lost 6 bases and J 7 bases, leaving 16 bases between the germline ends. Germline CDR1 and CDR2: MNHEY and SVGAGI. This CDR3 reads CASSSSDRTQPQHF. The CDR3 nucleotides are TGTGCCAGCAGCTCGAGCGATCGAACCCAGCCCCAGCATTTT.

This clonotype was found a few times. This rearrangement joins TRBV6-1 to TRBJ2-7, with 10 positions matching TRBD1. The CDR3 spans 15 residues. Germline V gene lookup returns CDR1 MNHNS and CDR2 SASEGT. Unmatched junction bases numbered 8, after V lost 6 bases and J lost 3 bases. The CDR3 spells CASRPGTGEYYEQYV. CDR3 coding DNA: TGTGCCAGCAGGCCCGGGACAGGGGAATACTACGAGCAGTACGTC.

The rearrangement joins TRBV20-1 to TRBJ1-1; no reliable D call. The CDR3 contains 12 residues. V was shortened by 0 bases and J by 5 bases, with 7 bases between the two germline ends. Germline loops: CDR1 DFQATT, CDR2 SNEGSKA (reference sequence). DNA for the CDR3: TGCAGTGCTAGAGAGAAGGGAACTGAAGCTTTCTTT. Protein product: CSAREKGTEAFF.

This chain uses TRBV5-1 with TRBJ2-5; 8 bases line up with TRBD1. There are 15 residues in the CDR3. The germline V gene encodes CDR1 SGHRS and CDR2 YFSETQ. The V and J ends lost 3 bases and 5 bases, in that order; junction bases with no gene match: 9. The CDR3 is CASSSTGARSETQYF. CDR3 DNA: TGCGCCAGCAGCTCGACAGGGGCAAGGTCTGAGACCCAGTACTTC.

The gene calls are TRBV7-2 and TRBJ2-3; 7 bases are shared with TRBD2. V gave up 4 bases and J gave up 2 bases; unmatched junction bases: 3. The CDR3 length is 14 residues. Germline V gene data show CDR1 as SGHTA and CDR2 as FQGNSA. The CDR3 sequence: CASSSWDYTDTQYF. The CDR3 nucleotides read TGTGCCAGCAGCTCCTGGGACTACACAGATACGCAGTATTTT.

This clonotype was seen repeatedly, ten times or more. The gene calls are TRBV7-2 and TRBJ2-1; 11 nucleotides match TRBD2. The CDR3 is made up of 15 amino acids. V shed 6 bases, J shed 4 bases, and the junction held 5 bases outside the gene matches. Germline V gene data show CDR1 as SGHTA and CDR2 as FQGNSA. CDR3 sequence reads: CASSLLAGVYNEQFF. CDR3 bases: TGTGCCAGCAGTCTACTAGCGGGGGTATACAATGAGCAGTTCTTC.

This clonotype was recorded a few times. The chain is built from TRBV12-3 or TRBV12-4 and TRBJ2-6; 12 bases match TRBD2. The CDR3 length is 18 residues. The V gene end was trimmed by 5 bases and the J gene end by 3 bases; junction bases not matched to a gene: 8. In DNA form, the CDR3 reads TGTGCCAGCAGTGTGACTAGCGGGAGATTAAGTGGGGCCAACGTCCTGACTTTC. It codes for CASSVTSGRLSGANVLTF.

The chain carries TRBV20-1 and TRBJ2-7, with 8 bases aligning to TRBD2. Germline loops: CDR1 DFQATT, CDR2 SNEGSKA (reference sequence). This CDR3 is 14 amino acids long. J gave up 3 bases and V 4 bases, and 8 bases lay outside the gene matches. CDR3 amino acids: CSATPTSGSYEQYF. In nucleotides, the CDR3 is TGCAGTGCTACCCCGACCAGCGGGAGCTACGAGCAGTACTTC.

This clonotype was counted once. For the CDR3, the DNA is TGTGCCAGTAGTTATGAAGGTAGGAATCAGCCCCAGCATTTT. Amino acids: CASSYEGRNQPQHF. This chain links TRBV19 with TRBJ1-5, with no clear D. Germline V gene lookup returns CDR1 LNHDA and CDR2 SQIVND (reference sequence). CDR3 length: 14 amino acids. V was shortened by 5 bases and J by 4 bases, with 12 bases between the two germline ends.

This chain joins TRBV9 and TRBJ2-6; 9 bases map to TRBD1. V gave up 3 bases and J gave up 2 bases; unmatched junction bases: 0. This CDR3 comprises 15 residues. Germline V lookup: CDR1 SGDLS, CDR2 YYNGEE. CDR3 region: CASSGTGAGANVLTF. In DNA form, the CDR3 reads TGTGCCAGCAGCGGGACAGGGGCTGGGGCCAACGTCCTGACTTTC.

This chain connects TRBV5-6 to TRBJ2-1; D unclear. V was pared by 1 base and J by 1 base, with 9 bases between. The CDR3 sequence is 15 residues long. Germline loops: CDR1 SGHDT, CDR2 YYEEEE. Here the CDR3 reads CASSLKEYSYNEQFF. For the CDR3, the DNA is TGTGCCAGCAGCTTGAAGGAATATTCCTACAATGAGCAGTTCTTC.

Points on this clonotype: At one of its ends the junction is not consistent with the germline gene, which may arise from a read error. The V call is TRBV4-2, the J call TRBJ1-1; D is unresolved. The CDR3 sequence is 15 residues long. Looked up from germline, CDR1 is LGHNA and CDR2 is YNFKEQ. CDR3 sequence: CASSKESPSNTEAFF. In DNA, the CDR3 is TGTGCCAGCAGCAAAGAGAGCCCCTCAAACACTGAAGCTTTCTTT.

The J gene is TRBJ2-7, the V gene TRBV7-9, with 7 bases identical to TRBD1. Trimming took 5 bases from V and 7 from J; bases not matched to a gene: 17. Germline assignment: CDR1 SEHNR and CDR2 FQNEAQ (reference sequence). The CDR3 contains 16 residues. The CDR3 loop is CASSGRSAGGLGEQYF. The CDR3 region has the DNA TGTGCCAGCAGCGGCCGTTCCGCAGGGGGATTGGGTGAGCAGTACTTC.